This TCR beta chain was captured in a study of shared clonotypes between healthy human individuals. Study-level points and caveats: Blood was the sole source, and tissue repertoires probably differ. The small donor group covered limited genetic and exposure diversity.

Germline assignment: CDR1 LNHDA and CDR2 SQIVND (reference sequence). The trim removed 3 bases at V and 4 bases at J, leaving 2 bases unmatched. The CDR3 is made up of 16 amino acids. Genomic DNA from each subset was divided evenly over several immunoSEQ plates. Using immunoSEQ multiplex PCR, the repertoire was profiled, and TCRdb retains in-frame clones only, with some absent. The sample carries under 600,000 clones, around three quarters recorded once. As concerns this clone: Its antigen is unknown.

Among the donors, all were Caucasian adults who lived in Nashville, Tennessee. The chain couples TRBV19 to TRBJ2-3; 15 nucleotides match TRBD2. The receptor was derived from a woman aged 40-49 years in good health. Some clones in this sample may be carry-over from other donors' samples. The specimen was PBMCs. For the CDR3, the DNA is TGTGCCAGTAGTATTGGGACTAGCGGGAGGCCAGATACGCAGTATTTT. This gives the protein CASSIGTSGRPDTQYF.